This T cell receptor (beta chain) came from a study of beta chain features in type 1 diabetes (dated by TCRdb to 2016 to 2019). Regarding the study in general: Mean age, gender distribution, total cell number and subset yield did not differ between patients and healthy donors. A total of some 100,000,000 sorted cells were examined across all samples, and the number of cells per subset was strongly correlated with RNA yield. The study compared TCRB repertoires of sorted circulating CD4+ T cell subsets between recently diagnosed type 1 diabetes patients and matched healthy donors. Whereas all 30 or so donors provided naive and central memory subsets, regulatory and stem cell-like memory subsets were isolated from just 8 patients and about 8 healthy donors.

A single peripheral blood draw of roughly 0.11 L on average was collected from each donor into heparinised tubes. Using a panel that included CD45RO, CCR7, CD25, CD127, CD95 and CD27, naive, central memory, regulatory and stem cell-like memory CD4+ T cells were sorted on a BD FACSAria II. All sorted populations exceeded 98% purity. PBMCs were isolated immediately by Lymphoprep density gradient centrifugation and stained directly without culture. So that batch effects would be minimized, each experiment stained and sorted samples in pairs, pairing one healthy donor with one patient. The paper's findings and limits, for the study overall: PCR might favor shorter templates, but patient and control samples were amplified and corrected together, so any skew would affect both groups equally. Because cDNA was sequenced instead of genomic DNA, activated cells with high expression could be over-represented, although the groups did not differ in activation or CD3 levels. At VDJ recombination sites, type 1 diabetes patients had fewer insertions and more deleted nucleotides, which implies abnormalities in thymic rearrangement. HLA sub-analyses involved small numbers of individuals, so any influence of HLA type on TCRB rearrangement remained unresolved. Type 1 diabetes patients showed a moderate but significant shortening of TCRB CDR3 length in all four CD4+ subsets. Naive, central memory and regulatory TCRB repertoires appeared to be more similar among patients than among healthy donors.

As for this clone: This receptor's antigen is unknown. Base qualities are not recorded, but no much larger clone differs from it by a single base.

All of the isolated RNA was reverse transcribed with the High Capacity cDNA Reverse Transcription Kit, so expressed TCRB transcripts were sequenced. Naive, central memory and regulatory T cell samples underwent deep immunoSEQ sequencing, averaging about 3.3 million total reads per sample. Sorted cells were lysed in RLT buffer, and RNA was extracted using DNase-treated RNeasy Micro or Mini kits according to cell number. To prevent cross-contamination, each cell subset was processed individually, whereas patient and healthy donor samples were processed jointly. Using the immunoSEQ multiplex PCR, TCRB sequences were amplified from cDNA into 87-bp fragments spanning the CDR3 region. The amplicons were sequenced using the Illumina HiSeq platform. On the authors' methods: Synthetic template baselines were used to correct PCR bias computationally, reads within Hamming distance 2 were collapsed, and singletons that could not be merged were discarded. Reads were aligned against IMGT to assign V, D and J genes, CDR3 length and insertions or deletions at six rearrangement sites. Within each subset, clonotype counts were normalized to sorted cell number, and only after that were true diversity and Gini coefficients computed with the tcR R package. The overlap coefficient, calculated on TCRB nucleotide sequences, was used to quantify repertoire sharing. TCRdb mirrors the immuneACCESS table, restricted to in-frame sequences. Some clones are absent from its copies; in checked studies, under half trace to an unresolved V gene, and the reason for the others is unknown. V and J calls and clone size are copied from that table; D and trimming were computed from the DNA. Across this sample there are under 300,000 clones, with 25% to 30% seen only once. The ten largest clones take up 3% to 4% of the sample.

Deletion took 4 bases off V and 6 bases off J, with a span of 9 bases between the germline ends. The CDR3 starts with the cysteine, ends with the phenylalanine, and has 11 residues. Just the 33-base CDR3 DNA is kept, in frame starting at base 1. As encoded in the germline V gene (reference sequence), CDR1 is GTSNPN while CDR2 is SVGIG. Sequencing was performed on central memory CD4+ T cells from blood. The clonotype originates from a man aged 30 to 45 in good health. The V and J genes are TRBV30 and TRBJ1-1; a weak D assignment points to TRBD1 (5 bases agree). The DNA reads TGTGCCTGGACCGGGGGGGCTGAAGCTTTCTTT. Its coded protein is CAWTGGAEAFF. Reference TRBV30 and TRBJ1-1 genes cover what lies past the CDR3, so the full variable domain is SQTIHQWPATLVQPVGSPLSLECTVEGTSNPNLYWYRQAAGRGLQLLFYSVGIGQISSEVPQNLSASRPQDRQFILSSKKLLLSDSGFYLCAWTGGAEAFFGQGTRLTVV.